The 27 T cell receptor beta chains presented below share a single source sample, sequenced in a study of blood T cell repertoires in COVID-19. The method was immunoSEQ multiplex PCR; TCRdb's version includes in-frame clones alone and lacks a portion of them. Seen here are 200,000 to 250,000 clones, roughly nine tenths observed once, and the top ten hold approximately 3%. Sequences were obtained from PBMCs or T cells enriched from blood (not recorded which). The receptor set was obtained from a woman in her forties or fifties in a cohort exposed to, infected with or recovered from COVID-19 (not recorded which).

Only a few counts were recorded for this clone. V and J are TRBV7-9 and TRBJ2-2; no firm D call. This CDR3 has 15 amino acids. Trimming cost V 1 base and J 3 bases, with 9 bases left between them. The germline gives CDR1 SEHNR, CDR2 FQNEAQ (reference sequence). CDR3 bases: TGTGCCAGCAGCTTAGTAATGAGAGACACCGGGGAGCTGTTTTTT. Translation: CASSLVMRDTGELFF.

The chain joins TRBV7-8 to TRBJ2-3; TRBD1 agrees at 10 bases. The CDR3 has 15 amino acids. Looked up from germline, CDR1 is SGHVS and CDR2 is FQNEAQ. J was trimmed by 0 bases and V by 7 bases; bases with no gene match: 4. As DNA, the CDR3 is TGTGCCAGCACCCGACAGGGGGCTAGCACAGATACGCAGTATTTT. Amino acid sequence: CASTRQGASTDTQYF.

The V and J genes are TRBV30 and TRBJ2-5; 10 bases match TRBD2. The germline V gene encodes CDR1 GTSNPN and CDR2 SVGIG (reference sequence). This CDR3 is built from 15 residues. J was trimmed by 2 bases and V by 5 bases; bases with no gene match: 8. The CDR3 is CAWGRGLAVQETQYF. In DNA form, the CDR3 reads TGTGCCTGGGGGAGAGGACTAGCGGTACAAGAGACCCAGTACTTC.

Points on this clone: The same CDR3 is also encoded by other DNA sequences in this sample. This chain joins TRBV7-2 and TRBJ1-2, with 7 bases identical to TRBD1. V was pared by 5 bases and J by 2 bases, with 2 bases of the junction left unmatched. The CDR3 has 13 amino acids. From germline, CDR1 is SGHTA and CDR2 FQGNSA. In DNA form, the CDR3 reads TGTGCCAGCAGCCCGGACAGGAACTATGGCTACACCTTC. Translating it yields CASSPDRNYGYTF.

The chain carries TRBV29-1 and TRBJ1-1; no firm D call. Germline-derived CDR1 and CDR2 are SQVTM and ANQGSEA. Trimming removed 5 bases at V and 5 bases at J, with 15 bases between. The CDR3 spans 13 residues. This chain's CDR3 is CSVFQLSGTEAFF. Written as DNA, the CDR3 is TGCAGCGTTTTCCAGCTTTCCGGGACTGAAGCTTTCTTT.

V and J are TRBV7-9 and TRBJ1-4; 9 bases fit TRBD1. Germline V CDR1 and CDR2: SEHNR, FQNEAQ (reference sequence). The CDR3 contains 15 residues. V shed 4 bases, J shed 5 bases, and the junction held 5 bases outside the gene matches. CDR3 sequence reads: CASSSGQGRNEKLFF. In nucleotides, the CDR3 is TGTGCCAGCAGCTCAGGACAGGGGCGGAATGAAAAACTGTTTTTT.

This rearrangement joins TRBV15 to TRBJ2-5; D is uncertain. CDR1 LNHNV and CDR2 YYDKDF come from the germline V gene (reference sequence). This CDR3 has 15 residues. V was shortened by 0 bases and J by 4 bases, with 12 bases between the two germline ends. CDR3 residues: CATSRDNSFLETQYF. As DNA, the CDR3 is TGTGCCACCAGCAGAGATAATTCCTTTCTAGAGACCCAGTACTTC.

This chain's CDR3 is CASLILAANFEAFF. CDR3 nucleotides: TGTGCCAGCCTTATTTTAGCAGCCAACTTCGAAGCTTTCTTT. This sequence joins TRBV5-5 and TRBJ1-1; D unresolved. V lost 7 bases and J 8 bases, leaving 21 bases between the germline ends. The CDR3 is 14 amino acids. Per the germline V gene, CDR1 is SGHKS and CDR2 is YYEKEE (reference sequence).

The V gene is TRBV28, the J gene TRBJ1-6; TRBD1 matches at 7 bases. Per the germline V gene, CDR1 is MDHEN and CDR2 is SYDVKM. This CDR3 is 14 amino acids long. The trim removed 6 bases at V and 9 bases at J, leaving 8 bases unmatched. This CDR3 is CASRPGGLGSPLHF. The CDR3 coding sequence is TGTGCCAGCAGGCCAGGGGGACTTGGTTCACCCCTCCACTTT.

The V gene is TRBV19, the J gene TRBJ1-1; D is possibly TRBD1 (5 bases). Trimming stripped 5 bases from V and 5 bases from J, with 12 bases between. The CDR3 contains 13 residues. Germline CDR1 LNHDA, CDR2 SQIVND (reference sequence). The CDR3, as DNA: TGTGCCAGTAGTTTGGGGGGTGGAACTGAAGCTTTCTTT. It translates to CASSLGGGTEAFF.

The chain combines TRBV6-5 with TRBJ2-7, with D possibly being TRBD1 (5 bases). This CDR3 has 15 residues. Germline CDR1 reads MNHEY; CDR2 reads SVGAGI. V was pared by 0 bases and J by 7 bases, with 16 bases between. The CDR3 DNA follows: TGTGCCAGCAGTTACTCGATTCAGGGTTCGCTTGAGCAGTACTTC. The encoded protein is CASSYSIQGSLEQYF.

CDR3 sequence reads: CASSYRRTGGYTF. CDR3 DNA: TGTGCCAGCAGTTACAGGAGGACGGGTGGCTACACCTTC. The rearrangement joins TRBV6-5 to TRBJ1-2; D is ambiguous. CDR3 length: 13 amino acids. V was shortened by 2 bases and J by 7 bases, with 11 bases between the two germline ends. Germline CDR1 is MNHEY and CDR2 is SVGAGI.

Here the CDR3 DNA reads TGTGCCAGCTCAGAAGGGGAAACCTACGAGCAGTACTTC. It specifies CASSEGETYEQYF. The chain combines TRBV18 with TRBJ2-7, with D perhaps matching TRBD1 (5 bases). With 5 bases removed from V and 2 bases from J, the gap between germline ends came to 10 bases. In germline, CDR1 is KGHSH, CDR2 LQKENI. CDR3 length equals 13 residues.

In this sample, this clone turned up a few times. This chain uses TRBV29-1 with TRBJ1-2, with 10 bases aligning to TRBD1. This CDR3 has 14 residues. V trimming: 3 bases; J trimming: 7 bases; junction bases outside the gene matches: 8. From germline, CDR1 is SQVTM and CDR2 ANQGSEA. The CDR3 protein is CSVDSRDRGPGYTF. CDR3 coding DNA: TGCAGCGTTGACTCCAGGGACAGGGGACCTGGCTACACCTTC.

The chain links TRBV7-2 to TRBJ2-7, with 12 bases aligning to TRBD2. V lost 4 bases to trimming and J lost 6 bases; unmatched junction nucleotides: 13. This CDR3 spans 17 amino acids. The V gene's germline CDR1 is SGHTA and CDR2 FQGNSA. The CDR3 nucleotides read TGTGCCAGCAGCTCCCCTAGGACTAGCGGGGTTTCTGGCGAGCAGTACTTC. It yields the protein CASSSPRTSGVSGEQYF.

This chain uses TRBV2 with TRBJ1-2; unclear D gene. This CDR3 has 12 amino acids. V dropped 5 bases and J dropped 5 bases, with 9 bases sitting between them. The germline CDR1 and CDR2 sequences are SNHLY and FYNNEI. Here the CDR3 reads CASSRYKYGYTF. The CDR3 DNA reads TGTGCCAGCAGTCGATACAAGTATGGCTACACCTTC.

The rearrangement links TRBV3-1 (or the pseudogene TRBV3-2) to TRBJ1-1; D gene unclear. Trimming removed 5 bases from V and 1 base from J, with 11 bases in between. Germline CDR1 LGHDT, CDR2 YNNKEL (reference sequence). The CDR3 totals 14 residues. CDR3 in amino acids: CASSGRRRNTEAFF. The DNA for the CDR3 is TGTGCCAGCAGCGGTAGGAGACGGAACACTGAAGCTTTCTTT.

This rearrangement joins TRBV5-1 to TRBJ1-2; TRBD1 is a possible D gene (5 bases). The V gene lost 0 bases and the J gene lost 7 bases, with 10 bases spanning the gap. The CDR3 spans 13 residues. In germline, CDR1 is SGHRS, CDR2 YFSETQ. CDR3 bases: TGCGCCAGCAGCTTGGGTGGAAGGGGTGGCTACACCTTC. Its protein is CASSLGGRGGYTF.

This rearrangement joins TRBV7-6 to TRBJ2-5; 7 bases fit TRBD1. The CDR3 has 14 amino acids. After removal of 1 base from V and 5 bases from J, the junction contained 4 bases not matched to a gene. Germline CDR1 and CDR2: SGHVS and FNYEAQ. CDR3 bases: TGTGCCAGCAGCTTAGTAGGGGGACAGGAGACCCAGTACTTC. It specifies CASSLVGGQETQYF. Drawing the rest from reference TRBV7-6 and TRBJ2-5, the complete variable domain is GAGVSQSPRYKVTKRGQDVALRCDPISGHVSLYWYRQALGQGPEFLTYFNYEAQQDKSGLPNDRFSAERPEGSISTLTIQRTEQRDSAMYRCASSLVGGQETQYFGPGTRLLVL.

V and J are TRBV27 and TRBJ2-7; no reliable D call. The CDR3 consists of 13 residues. Germline CDR1 is MNHEY and CDR2 is SMNVEV (reference sequence). V dropped 6 bases and J dropped 4 bases, with 13 bases sitting between them. CDR3 sequence reads: CASRSSRSYEQYF. The CDR3 nucleotides are TGTGCCAGCAGATCCTCCCGTAGTTACGAGCAGTACTTC.

DNA of the CDR3: TGTGCCAGTAGGGAAGGGACGACAGGGAATCAGCCCCAGCATTTT. Translation gives CASREGTTGNQPQHF. The chain is built from TRBV19 and TRBJ1-5; TRBD1 matches 7 bases. The CDR3 contains 15 residues. CDR1 and CDR2 from the germline V gene are LNHDA and SQIVND (reference sequence). Trimming cost V 6 bases and J 4 bases; bases outside gene matches: 9.

This clone was seen at least ten times. V is TRBV19 and J is TRBJ1-1; 9 bases map to TRBD1. V gave up 3 bases and J gave up 6 bases; unmatched junction bases: 8. CDR3 length: 15 amino acids. The germline CDR1 and CDR2 sequences are LNHDA and SQIVND (reference sequence). The CDR3 DNA follows: TGTGCCAGTAGTATGGGCTACAGGGGGCTGTCTGAAGCTTTCTTT. This translates into CASSMGYRGLSEAFF.

The gene calls are TRBV2 and TRBJ1-6, with 11 bases identical to TRBD1. The CDR3 has 14 residues. V was pared by 5 bases and J by 12 bases, with 6 bases of the junction left unmatched. In germline, CDR1 is SNHLY, CDR2 FYNNEI. The CDR3 region has the DNA TGTGCCAGCAGTCCGGGACAGGGGGTTCGACCCCTCCACTTT. Amino acids: CASSPGQGVRPLHF.

The genes are TRBV13 and TRBJ1-5; D is unresolved. Germline V gene data show CDR1 as PRHDT and CDR2 as FYEKMQ (reference sequence). V dropped 3 bases and J dropped 0 bases, with 15 bases sitting between them. This CDR3 spans 17 amino acids. The CDR3 nucleotides are TGTGCCAGCAGCTTTAAATCGTCCGGAGATAGCAATCAGCCCCAGCATTTT. Its protein is CASSFKSSGDSNQPQHF. Using reference TRBV13 and TRBJ1-5 for the parts outside the CDR3, the full variable domain is AAGVIQSPRHLIKEKRETATLKCYPIPRHDTVYWYQQGPGQDPQFLISFYEKMQSDKGSIPDRFSAQQFSDYHSELNMSSLELGDSALYFCASSFKSSGDSNQPQHFGDGTRLSIL.

The chain couples TRBV30 to TRBJ1-1, with no clear D. The CDR3 is 13 residues long. The V gene lost 2 bases and the J gene lost 2 bases, with 9 bases spanning the gap. Per germline, CDR1 GTSNPN and CDR2 SVGIG (reference sequence). This CDR3 reads CAWSPLFNTEAFF. The CDR3, as DNA: TGTGCCTGGAGTCCTCTTTTTAACACTGAAGCTTTCTTT.

The chain links TRBV7-3 to TRBJ2-3, with 7 bases aligning to TRBD1. Germline CDR1 SGHTA, CDR2 FQGTGA. This CDR3 comprises 15 residues. V trimming: 1 base; J trimming: 1 base; junction bases outside the gene matches: 2. The CDR3 region is CASSLRTGGTDTQYF. The CDR3 nucleotides are TGTGCCAGCAGCTTAAGGACAGGCGGCACAGATACGCAGTATTTT.

This sequence joins TRBV24-1 and TRBJ2-7; the match to TRBD1 covers 9 bases. The germline CDR1 and CDR2 sequences are KGHDR and SFDVKD. V shed 5 bases, J shed 3 bases, and the junction held 7 bases outside the gene matches. CDR3 length: 15 amino acids. CDR3 sequence: CATSGGTGTIYEQYF. The DNA of the CDR3 is TGTGCCACCAGTGGGGGGACAGGGACGATCTACGAGCAGTACTTC.